This T cell receptor (beta chain) was observed in a study of blood T cell repertoires in COVID-19. The repertoire was sequenced with immunoSEQ multiplex PCR; TCRdb's copy has only in-frame clones and lacks some. The sample contains just over 250,000 clones, around 89% of which appear only once. The CDR3 loop spans 17 amino acids. Germline V gives CDR1 SGHVS, CDR2 FQNEAQ. Germline trimming cut 5 bases from V and 2 bases from J; bases unmatched to any gene: 13. This clone was observed once. Sequences were obtained from peripheral blood. The rearrangement uses TRBV7-8 and TRBJ2-5, with TRBD2 matching 8 bases. The receptor's source is a man in his 60s who had recovered from COVID-19. Written as DNA, the CDR3 is TGTGCCAGCAGCGCCTATCGGCGGGGGGCCATACAAGAGACCCAGTACTTC. Protein: CASSAYRRGAIQETQYF.